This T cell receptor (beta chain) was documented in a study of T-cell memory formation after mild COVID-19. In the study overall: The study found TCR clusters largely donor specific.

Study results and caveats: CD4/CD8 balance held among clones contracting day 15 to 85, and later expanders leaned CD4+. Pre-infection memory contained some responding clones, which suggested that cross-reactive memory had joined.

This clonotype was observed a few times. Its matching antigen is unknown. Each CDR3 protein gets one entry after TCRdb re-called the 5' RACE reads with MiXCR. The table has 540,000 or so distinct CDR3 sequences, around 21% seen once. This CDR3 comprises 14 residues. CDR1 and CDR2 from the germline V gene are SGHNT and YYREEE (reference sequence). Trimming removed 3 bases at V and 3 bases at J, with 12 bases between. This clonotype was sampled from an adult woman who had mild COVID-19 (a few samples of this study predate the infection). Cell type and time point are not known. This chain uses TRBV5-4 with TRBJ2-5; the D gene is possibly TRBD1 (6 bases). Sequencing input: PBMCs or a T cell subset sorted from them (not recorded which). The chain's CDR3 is CASSWGTGKETQYF. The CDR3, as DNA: TGTGCCAGCAGCTGGGGAACAGGGAAAGAGACCCAGTACTTC.